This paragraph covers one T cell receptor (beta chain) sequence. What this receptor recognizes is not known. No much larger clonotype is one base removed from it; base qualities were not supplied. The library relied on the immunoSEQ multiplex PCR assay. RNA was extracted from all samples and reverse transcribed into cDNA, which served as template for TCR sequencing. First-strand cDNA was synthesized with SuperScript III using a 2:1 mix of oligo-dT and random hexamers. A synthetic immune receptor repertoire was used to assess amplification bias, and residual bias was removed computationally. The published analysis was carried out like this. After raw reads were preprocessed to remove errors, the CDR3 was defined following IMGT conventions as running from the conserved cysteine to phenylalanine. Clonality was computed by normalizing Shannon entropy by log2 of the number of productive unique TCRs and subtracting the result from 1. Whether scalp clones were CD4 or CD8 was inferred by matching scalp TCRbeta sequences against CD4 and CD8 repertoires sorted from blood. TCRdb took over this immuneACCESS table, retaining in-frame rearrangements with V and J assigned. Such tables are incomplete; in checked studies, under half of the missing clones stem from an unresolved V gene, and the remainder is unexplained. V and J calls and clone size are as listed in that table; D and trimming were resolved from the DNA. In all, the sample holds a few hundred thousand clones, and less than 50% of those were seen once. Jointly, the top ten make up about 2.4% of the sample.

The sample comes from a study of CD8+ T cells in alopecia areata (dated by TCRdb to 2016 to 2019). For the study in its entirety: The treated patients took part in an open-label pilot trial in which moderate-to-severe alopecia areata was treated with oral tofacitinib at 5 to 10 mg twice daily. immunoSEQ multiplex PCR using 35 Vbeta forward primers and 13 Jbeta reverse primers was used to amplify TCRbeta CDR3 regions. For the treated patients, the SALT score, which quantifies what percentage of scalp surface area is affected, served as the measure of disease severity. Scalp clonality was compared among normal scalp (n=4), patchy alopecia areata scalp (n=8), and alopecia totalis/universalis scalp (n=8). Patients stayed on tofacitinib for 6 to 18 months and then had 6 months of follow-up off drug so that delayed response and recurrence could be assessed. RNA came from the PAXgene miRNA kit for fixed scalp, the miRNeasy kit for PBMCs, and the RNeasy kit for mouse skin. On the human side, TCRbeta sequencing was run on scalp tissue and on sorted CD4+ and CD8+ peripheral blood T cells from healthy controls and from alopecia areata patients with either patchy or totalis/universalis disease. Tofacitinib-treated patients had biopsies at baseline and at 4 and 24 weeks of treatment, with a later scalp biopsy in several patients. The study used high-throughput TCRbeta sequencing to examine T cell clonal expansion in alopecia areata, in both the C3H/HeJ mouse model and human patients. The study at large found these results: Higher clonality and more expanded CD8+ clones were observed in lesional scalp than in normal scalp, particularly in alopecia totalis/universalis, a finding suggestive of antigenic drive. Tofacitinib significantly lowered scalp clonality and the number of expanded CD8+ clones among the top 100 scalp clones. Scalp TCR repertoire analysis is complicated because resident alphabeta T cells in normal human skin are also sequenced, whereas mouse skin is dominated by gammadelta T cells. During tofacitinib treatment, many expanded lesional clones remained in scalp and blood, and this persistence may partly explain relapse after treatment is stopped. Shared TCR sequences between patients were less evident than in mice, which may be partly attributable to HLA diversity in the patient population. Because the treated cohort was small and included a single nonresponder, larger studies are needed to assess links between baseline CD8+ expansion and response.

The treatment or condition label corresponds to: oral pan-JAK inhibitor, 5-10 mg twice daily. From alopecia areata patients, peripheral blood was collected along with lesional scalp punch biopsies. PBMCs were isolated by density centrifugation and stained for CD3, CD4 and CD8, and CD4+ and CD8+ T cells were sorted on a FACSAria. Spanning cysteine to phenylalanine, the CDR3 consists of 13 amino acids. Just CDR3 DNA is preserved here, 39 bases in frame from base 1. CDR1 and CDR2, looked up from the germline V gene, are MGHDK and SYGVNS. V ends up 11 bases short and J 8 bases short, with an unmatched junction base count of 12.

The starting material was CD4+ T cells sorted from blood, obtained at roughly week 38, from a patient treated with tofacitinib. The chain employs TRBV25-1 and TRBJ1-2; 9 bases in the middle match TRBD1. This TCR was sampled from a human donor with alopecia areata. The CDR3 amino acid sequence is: CASETGGSPGYTF. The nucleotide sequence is TGTGCCTCCGAGACAGGGGGGTCTCCCGGCTACACCTTC.